This is a list of T cell receptor beta chains from one sample in a study of beta chain features in type 1 diabetes. The protocol was immunoSEQ multiplex PCR, while the TCRdb copy is restricted to in-frame clones and leaves out a portion. The sample lists hundreds of thousands of clones; around 13% were seen once. The sequencing input was naive CD4+ T cells from blood. The receptors were sampled from a man younger than 35 in good health. Each CDR3 is given with its conserved first and last residue. A D gene is named only where the DNA matches it firmly.

v_gene: TRBV7-8; d_gene: NA; CDR3aa: CASSLVLSGNTIYF
v_gene: TRBV5-4; d_gene: NA; CDR3aa: CASSHGGASTDTQYF
v_gene: TRBV30; d_gene: TRBD1; CDR3aa: CAYGKGQAIKNIQYF
v_gene: TRBV30; d_gene: NA; CDR3aa: CAWSAGGEETQYF
v_gene: TRBV28; d_gene: TRBD2; CDR3aa: CASSSGLAEPDTQYF
v_gene: TRBV7-3; d_gene: TRBD1; CDR3aa: CASSPGQGTTEAFF
v_gene: TRBV10-3; d_gene: NA; CDR3aa: CAIRSTGSSYEQYF
v_gene: TRBV5-4; d_gene: TRBD1; CDR3aa: CASSLAGTGRFGELFF
v_gene: TRBV30; d_gene: TRBD2; CDR3aa: CAWSIYRLAGRSYEQYF
v_gene: TRBV30; d_gene: TRBD1; CDR3aa: CAWSPFGTVNQPQHF
v_gene: TRBV19; d_gene: NA; CDR3aa: CASSLQARGNSPLHF
v_gene: TRBV15; d_gene: NA; CDR3aa: CATSRSWGGAFPGELFF
v_gene: TRBV5-1; d_gene: TRBD2; CDR3aa: CASREGEGNIQYF
v_gene: TRBV7-2; d_gene: TRBD1; CDR3aa: CASSRGQGAPYEQYF
v_gene: TRBV11-2; d_gene: NA; CDR3aa: CASSLVWQTNYGYTF
v_gene: TRBV10-3; d_gene: TRBD1; CDR3aa: CAISGDGTGIYEQYF
v_gene: TRBV9; d_gene: TRBD1; CDR3aa: CASSGTDRTASYEQYF
v_gene: TRBV10-3; d_gene: TRBD2; CDR3aa: CAIRPRTSGSDYEQYF
v_gene: TRBV18; d_gene: NA; CDR3aa: CASSRENQPQHF
v_gene: TRBV7-2; d_gene: TRBD1; CDR3aa: CASSLALQGAANYGYTF
v_gene: TRBV29-1; d_gene: NA; CDR3aa: CSAVGGLGQPQHF
v_gene: TRBV29-1; d_gene: TRBD2; CDR3aa: CSGSSGRSVDEQFF
v_gene: TRBV15; d_gene: TRBD1; CDR3aa: CATSREPTGREQYF
v_gene: TRBV5-1; d_gene: TRBD2; CDR3aa: CASSLAGREEFF
v_gene: TRBV7-8; d_gene: NA; CDR3aa: CASSTQIAGYTF
v_gene: TRBV5-1; d_gene: NA; CDR3aa: CASSLVYRAGANVLTF